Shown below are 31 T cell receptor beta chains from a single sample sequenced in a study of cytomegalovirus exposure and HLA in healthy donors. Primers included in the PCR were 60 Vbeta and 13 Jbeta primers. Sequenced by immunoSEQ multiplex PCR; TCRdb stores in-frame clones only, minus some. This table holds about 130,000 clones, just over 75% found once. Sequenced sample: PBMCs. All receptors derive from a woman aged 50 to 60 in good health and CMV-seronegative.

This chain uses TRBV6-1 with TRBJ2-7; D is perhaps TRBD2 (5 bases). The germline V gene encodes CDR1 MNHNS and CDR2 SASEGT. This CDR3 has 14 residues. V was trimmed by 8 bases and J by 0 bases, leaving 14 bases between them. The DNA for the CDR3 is TGTGCCAGCGGAGGCAGCTACCCCTCCTACGAGCAGTACTTC. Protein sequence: CASGGSYPSYEQYF.

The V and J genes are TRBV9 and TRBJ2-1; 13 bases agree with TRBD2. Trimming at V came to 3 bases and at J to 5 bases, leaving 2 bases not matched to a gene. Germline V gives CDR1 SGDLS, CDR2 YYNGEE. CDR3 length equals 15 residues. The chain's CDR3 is CASSAGTSGNNEQFF. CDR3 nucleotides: TGTGCCAGCAGCGCCGGGACTAGCGGGAACAATGAGCAGTTCTTC.

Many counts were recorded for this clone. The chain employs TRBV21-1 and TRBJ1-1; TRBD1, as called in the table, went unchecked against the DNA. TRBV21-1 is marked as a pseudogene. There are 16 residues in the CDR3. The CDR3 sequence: CASSETGTGVYTEAFF. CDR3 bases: TGTGCCAGCAGCGAGACCGGGACAGGGGTTTACACTGAAGCTTTCTTT.

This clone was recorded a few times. The CDR3, as DNA: TGCGCCAGCAGCTCTACTGGCGAGAGGGTGGCTGAAGCTTTCTTT. Amino acids: CASSSTGERVAEAFF. V usage is TRBV4-3 and J usage is TRBJ1-1, with unresolved D. The V end lost 5 bases, the J end lost 6 bases, and 19 bases lay between the germline ends. The CDR3 totals 15 residues. CDR1 is LGHNA, CDR2 YSLEER, per germline.

The CDR3: CASRSGGGLNQPQHF. In DNA form, the CDR3 reads TGTGCCAGCAGGTCGGGAGGCGGACTCAATCAGCCCCAGCATTTT. The V gene is TRBV27, the J gene TRBJ1-5; D gene ambiguous. The CDR3 is 15 residues long. Per germline, CDR1 MNHEY and CDR2 SMNVEV (reference sequence). Between the trimmed V and J ends, which lost 6 bases and 3 bases, there was a span of 15 bases.

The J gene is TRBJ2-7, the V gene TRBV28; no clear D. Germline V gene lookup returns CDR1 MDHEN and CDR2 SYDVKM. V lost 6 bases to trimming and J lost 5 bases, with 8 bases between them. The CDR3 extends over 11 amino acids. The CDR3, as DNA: TGTGCCAGCAGCGAGGAGAACGAGCAGTACTTC. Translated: CASSEENEQYF.

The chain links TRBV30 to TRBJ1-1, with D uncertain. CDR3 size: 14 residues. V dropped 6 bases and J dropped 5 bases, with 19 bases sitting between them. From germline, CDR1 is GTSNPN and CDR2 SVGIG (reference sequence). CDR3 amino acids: CACDGGRFGTEAFF. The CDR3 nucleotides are TGTGCCTGCGATGGTGGGAGATTTGGGACTGAAGCTTTCTTT.

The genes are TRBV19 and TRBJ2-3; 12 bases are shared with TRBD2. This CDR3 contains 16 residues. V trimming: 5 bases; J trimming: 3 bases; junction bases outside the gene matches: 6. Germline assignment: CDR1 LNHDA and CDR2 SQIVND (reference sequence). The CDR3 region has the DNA TGTGCCAGTAGTCGGCTAGCGGGAGGGCCAACAGATACGCAGTATTTT. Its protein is CASSRLAGGPTDTQYF.

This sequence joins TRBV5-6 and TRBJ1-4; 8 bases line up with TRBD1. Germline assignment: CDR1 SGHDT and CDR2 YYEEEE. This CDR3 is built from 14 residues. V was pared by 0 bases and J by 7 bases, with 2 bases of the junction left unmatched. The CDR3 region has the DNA TGTGCCAGCAGCTTGGACAGGGGGGGTGAAAAACTGTTTTTT. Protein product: CASSLDRGGEKLFF.

CDR3 sequence (DNA): TGTGCCAGCAGCCTCTACGCGGGGGGCGCGTGGGGCTACACCTTC. Translating gives CASSLYAGGAWGYTF. The chain couples TRBV5-6 to TRBJ1-2; tentatively, D is TRBD1 (6 bases). Germline CDR1 is SGHDT and CDR2 is YYEEEE. This CDR3 contains 15 residues. The V end lost 4 bases, the J end lost 8 bases, and 21 bases lay between the germline ends.

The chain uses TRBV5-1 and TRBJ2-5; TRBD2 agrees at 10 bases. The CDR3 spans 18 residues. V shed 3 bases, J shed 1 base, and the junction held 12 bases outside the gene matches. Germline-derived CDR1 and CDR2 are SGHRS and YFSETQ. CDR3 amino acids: CASSSAPWTSGSQETQYF. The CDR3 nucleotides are TGCGCCAGCAGCTCCGCACCCTGGACTAGCGGTAGCCAAGAGACCCAGTACTTC.

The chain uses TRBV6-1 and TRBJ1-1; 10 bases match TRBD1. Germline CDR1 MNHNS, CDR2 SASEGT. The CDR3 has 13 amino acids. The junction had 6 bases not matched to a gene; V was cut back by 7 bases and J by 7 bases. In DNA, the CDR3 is TGTGCCAGCACTACCGGGACAGGGGTTGAAGCTTTCTTT. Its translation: CASTTGTGVEAFF.

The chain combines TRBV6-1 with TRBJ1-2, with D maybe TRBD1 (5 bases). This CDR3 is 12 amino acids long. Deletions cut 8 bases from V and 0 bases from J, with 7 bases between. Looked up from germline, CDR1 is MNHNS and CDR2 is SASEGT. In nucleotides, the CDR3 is TGTGCCAGCCAGACAGCTAACTATGGCTACACCTTC. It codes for CASQTANYGYTF.

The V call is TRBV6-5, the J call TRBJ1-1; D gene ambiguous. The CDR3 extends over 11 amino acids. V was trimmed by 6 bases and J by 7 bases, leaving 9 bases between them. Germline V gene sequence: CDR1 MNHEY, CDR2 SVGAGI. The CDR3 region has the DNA TGTGCCAGCAGACGGGATCATGAAGCTTTCTTT. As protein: CASRRDHEAFF.

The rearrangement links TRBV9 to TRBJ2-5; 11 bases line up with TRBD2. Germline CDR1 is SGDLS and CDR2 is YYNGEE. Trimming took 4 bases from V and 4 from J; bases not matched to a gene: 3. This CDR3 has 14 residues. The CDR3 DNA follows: TGTGCCAGCAGCATTAGCGGGAGGGGAGAGACCCAGTACTTC. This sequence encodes CASSISGRGETQYF.

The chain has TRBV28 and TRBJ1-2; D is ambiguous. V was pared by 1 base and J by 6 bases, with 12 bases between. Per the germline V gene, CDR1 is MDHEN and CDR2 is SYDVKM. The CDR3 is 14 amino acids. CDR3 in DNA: TGTGCCAGCAGTTTATATAGTGTGGTAAATGGCTACACCTTC. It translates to CASSLYSVVNGYTF.

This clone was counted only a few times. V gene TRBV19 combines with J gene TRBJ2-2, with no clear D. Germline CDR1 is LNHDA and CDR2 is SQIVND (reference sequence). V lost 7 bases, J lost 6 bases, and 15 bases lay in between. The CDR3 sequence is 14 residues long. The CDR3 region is CASIPTSIPGELFF. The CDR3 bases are TGTGCCAGTATTCCGACAAGTATTCCCGGGGAGCTGTTTTTT. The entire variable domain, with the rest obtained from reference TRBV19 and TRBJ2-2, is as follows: DGGITQSPKYLFRKEGQNVTLSCEQNLNHDAMYWYRQDPGQGLRLIYYSQIVNDFQKGDIAEGYSVSREKKESFPLTVTSAQKNPTAFYLCASIPTSIPGELFFGEGSRLTVL.

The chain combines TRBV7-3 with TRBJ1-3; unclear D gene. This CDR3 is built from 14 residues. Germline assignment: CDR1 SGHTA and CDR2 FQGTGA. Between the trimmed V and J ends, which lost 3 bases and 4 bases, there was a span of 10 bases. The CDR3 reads CASSLSSPGNTIYF. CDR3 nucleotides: TGTGCCAGCAGCTTGTCCAGTCCCGGAAACACCATATATTTT.

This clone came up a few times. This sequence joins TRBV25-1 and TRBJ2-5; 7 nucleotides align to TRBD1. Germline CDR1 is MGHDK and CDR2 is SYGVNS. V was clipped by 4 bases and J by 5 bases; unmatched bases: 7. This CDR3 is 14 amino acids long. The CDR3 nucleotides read TGTGCCAGCAGTGCCTACAGGGGTGGGGAGACCCAGTACTTC. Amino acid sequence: CASSAYRGGETQYF. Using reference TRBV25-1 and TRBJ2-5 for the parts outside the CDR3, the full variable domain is EADIYQTPRYLVIGTGKKITLECSQTMGHDKMYWYQQDPGMELHLIHYSYGVNSTEKGDLSSESTVSRIRTEHFPLTLESARPSHTSQYLCASSAYRGGETQYFGPGTRLLVL.

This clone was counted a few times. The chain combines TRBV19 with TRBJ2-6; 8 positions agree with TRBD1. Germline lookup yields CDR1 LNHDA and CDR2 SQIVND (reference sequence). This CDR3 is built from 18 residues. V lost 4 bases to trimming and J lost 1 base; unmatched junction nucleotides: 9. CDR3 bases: TGTGCCAGTAGTAAGGCGGCAGGGGGCATATCTGGGGCCAACGTCCTGACTTTC. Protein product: CASSKAAGGISGANVLTF. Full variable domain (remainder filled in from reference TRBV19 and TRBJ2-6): DGGITQSPKYLFRKEGQNVTLSCEQNLNHDAMYWYRQDPGQGLRLIYYSQIVNDFQKGDIAEGYSVSREKKESFPLTVTSAQKNPTAFYLCASSKAAGGISGANVLTFGAGSRLTVL.

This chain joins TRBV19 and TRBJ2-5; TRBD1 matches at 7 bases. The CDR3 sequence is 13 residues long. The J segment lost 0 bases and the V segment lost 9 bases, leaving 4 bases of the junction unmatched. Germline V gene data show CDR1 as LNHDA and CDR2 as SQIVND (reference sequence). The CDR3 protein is CASSTGNQETQYF. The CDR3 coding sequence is TGTGCCAGCTCGACAGGGAACCAAGAGACCCAGTACTTC.

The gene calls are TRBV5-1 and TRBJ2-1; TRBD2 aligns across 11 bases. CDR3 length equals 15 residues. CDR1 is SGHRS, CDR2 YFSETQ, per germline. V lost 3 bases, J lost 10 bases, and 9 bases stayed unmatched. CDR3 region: CASSSGLAAADEQFF. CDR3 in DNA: TGCGCCAGCAGCTCGGGACTAGCGGCAGCCGACGAGCAGTTCTTC.

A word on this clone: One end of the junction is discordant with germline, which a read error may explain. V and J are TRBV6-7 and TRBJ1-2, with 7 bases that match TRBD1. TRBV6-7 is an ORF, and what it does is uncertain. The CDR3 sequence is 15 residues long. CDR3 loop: CASSKIQGQRYGYPF. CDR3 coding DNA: TGTGCCAGCAGTAAGATACAGGGACAGCGGTATGGCTACCCCTTC.

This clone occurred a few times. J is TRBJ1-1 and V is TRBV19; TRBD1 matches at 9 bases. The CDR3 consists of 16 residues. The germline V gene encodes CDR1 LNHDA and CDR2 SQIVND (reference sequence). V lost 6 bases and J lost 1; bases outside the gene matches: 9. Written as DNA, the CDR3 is TGTGCCAGTAGCCTGGGACAGGGTGTGGGGAACACTGAAGCTTTCTTT. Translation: CASSLGQGVGNTEAFF. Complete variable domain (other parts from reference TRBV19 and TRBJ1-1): DGGITQSPKYLFRKEGQNVTLSCEQNLNHDAMYWYRQDPGQGLRLIYYSQIVNDFQKGDIAEGYSVSREKKESFPLTVTSAQKNPTAFYLCASSLGQGVGNTEAFFGQGTRLTVV.

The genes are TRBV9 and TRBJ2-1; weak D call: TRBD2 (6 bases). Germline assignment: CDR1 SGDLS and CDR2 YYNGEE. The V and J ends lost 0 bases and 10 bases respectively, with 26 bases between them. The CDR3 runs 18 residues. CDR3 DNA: TGTGCCAGCAGCGTAGTCGGTACGTTGCGGGATAGGGGCAGGGAGCAGTTCTTC. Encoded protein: CASSVVGTLRDRGREQFF. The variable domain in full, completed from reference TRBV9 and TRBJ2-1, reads DSGVTQTPKHLITATGQRVTLRCSPRSGDLSVYWYQQSLDQGLQFLIQYYNGEERAKGNILERFSAQQFPDLHSELNLSSLELGDSALYFCASSVVGTLRDRGREQFFGPGTRLTVL.

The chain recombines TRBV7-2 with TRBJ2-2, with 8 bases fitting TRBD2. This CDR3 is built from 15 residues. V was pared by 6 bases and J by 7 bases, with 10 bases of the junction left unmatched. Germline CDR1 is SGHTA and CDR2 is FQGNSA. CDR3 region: CASRGLAGLGGELFF. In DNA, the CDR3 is TGTGCCAGCAGGGGCCTAGCGGGTTTGGGCGGGGAGCTGTTTTTT.

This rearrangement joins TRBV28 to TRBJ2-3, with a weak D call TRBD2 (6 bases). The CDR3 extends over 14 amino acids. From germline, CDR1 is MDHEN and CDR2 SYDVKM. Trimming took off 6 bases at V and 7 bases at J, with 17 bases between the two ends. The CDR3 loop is CASRDSLGDYTQYF. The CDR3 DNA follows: TGTGCCAGCAGGGACTCTCTTGGGGACTATACGCAGTATTTT.

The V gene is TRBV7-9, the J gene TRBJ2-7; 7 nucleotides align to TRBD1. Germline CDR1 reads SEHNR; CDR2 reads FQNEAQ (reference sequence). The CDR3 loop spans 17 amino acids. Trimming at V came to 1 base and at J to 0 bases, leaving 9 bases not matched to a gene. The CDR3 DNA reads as TGTGCCAGCAGCTTAGGAGGGGGCAGGATGAGCTCCTACGAGCAGTACTTC. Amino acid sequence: CASSLGGGRMSSYEQYF. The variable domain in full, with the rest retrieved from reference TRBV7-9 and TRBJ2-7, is DTGVSQNPRHKITKRGQNVTFRCDPISEHNRLYWYRQTLGQGPEFLTYFQNEAQLEKSRLLSDRFSAERPKGSFSTLEIQRTEQGDSAMYLCASSLGGGRMSSYEQYFGPGTRLTVT.

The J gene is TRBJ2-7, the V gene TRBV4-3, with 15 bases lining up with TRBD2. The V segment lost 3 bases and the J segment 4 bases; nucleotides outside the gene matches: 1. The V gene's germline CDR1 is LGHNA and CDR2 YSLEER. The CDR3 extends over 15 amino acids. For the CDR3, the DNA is TGCGCCAGCAGCCAGGGACTAGCGGGAGGTTACGAGCAGTACTTC. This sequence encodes CASSQGLAGGYEQYF.

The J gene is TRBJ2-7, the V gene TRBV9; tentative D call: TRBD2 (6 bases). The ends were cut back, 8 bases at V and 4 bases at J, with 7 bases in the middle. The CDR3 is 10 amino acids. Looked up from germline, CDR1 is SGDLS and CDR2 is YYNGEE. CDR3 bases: TGTGCCAGGGGGGGTTACGAGCAGTACGTC. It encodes CARGGYEQYV.

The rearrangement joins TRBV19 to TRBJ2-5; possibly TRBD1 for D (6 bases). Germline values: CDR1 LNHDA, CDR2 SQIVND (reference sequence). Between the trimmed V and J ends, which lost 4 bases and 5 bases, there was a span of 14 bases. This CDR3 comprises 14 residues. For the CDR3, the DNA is TGTGCCAGTAGTACGGACAGTAGTTTTGAGACCCAGTACTTC. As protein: CASSTDSSFETQYF. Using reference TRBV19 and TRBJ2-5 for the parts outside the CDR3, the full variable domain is DGGITQSPKYLFRKEGQNVTLSCEQNLNHDAMYWYRQDPGQGLRLIYYSQIVNDFQKGDIAEGYSVSREKKESFPLTVTSAQKNPTAFYLCASSTDSSFETQYFGPGTRLLVL.